The T cell receptor (beta chain) under discussion was sequenced for a study of beta chain features in type 1 diabetes. V trimming: 4 bases; J trimming: 5 bases; junction bases outside the gene matches: 7. The CDR3 runs 13 residues. Germline lookup yields CDR1 SQVTM and CDR2 ANQGSEA. The sample holds a few counts of this clone. Sequenced material consisted of expressed TCRB transcripts (all of the isolated RNA was reverse transcribed). Repertoires were generated with immunoSEQ multiplex PCR, while TCRdb's copy carries only in-frame clones and drops some. The sample shows some 410,000 clones, about an eighth of them seen only once.

What was sequenced was naive CD4+ T cells from blood. The sequence came from a woman aged 18-29 years in good health. The chain carries TRBV29-1 and TRBJ2-5; 7 nucleotides agree with TRBD1. CDR3 coding DNA: TGCAGCGTTGTTGGAACAGGGGCCGAGACCCAGTACTTC. It is translated as CSVVGTGAETQYF.